Listed here are 27 T cell receptor beta chains from one sample, sequenced in a study of CD8 T cells in ankylosing spondylitis. Their target antigens are unknown. Via MiXCR, TCRdb re-called the 5' RACE reads, giving one row per CDR3 protein. The sample has about 540,000 distinct CDR3 sequences, 12% seen once. Study observations and caveats: Characteristic of ankylosing spondylitis blood, it appeared, was a TCR beta motif comprising several highly homologous variants.

Sequencing was done on a sample of blood, either unsorted or a sorted T cell fraction (not recorded which). The receptors originated from a male donor with ankylosing spondylitis.

This rearrangement joins TRBV6-1 to TRBJ2-6; D is unclear. The CDR3 extends over 13 amino acids. CDR1 is MNHNS and CDR2 is SASEGT in the germline V gene. With 7 bases removed from V and 5 bases from J, the gap between germline ends came to 9 bases. This CDR3 reads CASTPTRANVLTF. CDR3 nucleotides: TGTGCCAGCACCCCCACACGGGCCAACGTCCTGACTTTC.

About this clonotype: Sequence at one end of the junction differs from germline and may be a read error. The chain joins TRBV7-9 to TRBJ1-2, with D unresolved. Germline CDR1 reads SEHNR; CDR2 reads FQNEAQ (reference sequence). This CDR3 comprises 12 residues. The CDR3 reads CASRLASNGYTF. In nucleotides, the CDR3 is TGTGCCAGCAGATTAGCGAGTAATGGCTACACCTTC.

The table lists this clonotype with a count of one. This chain connects TRBV2 to TRBJ2-1; the D gene could be TRBD1 or TRBD2 (5 bases each). Trimming took 4 bases from V and 9 from J, leaving 13 bases between them. CDR3 length equals 13 residues. The germline V gene has CDR1 SNHLY and CDR2 FYNNEI. CDR3 protein: CASSGGPGGEQFF. The CDR3 DNA sequence: TGTGCCAGCAGTGGGGGACCAGGTGGTGAGCAGTTCTTC.

This chain joins TRBV12-3 or TRBV12-4 and TRBJ1-6; 11 nucleotides agree with TRBD1. The V gene end was trimmed by 6 bases and the J gene end by 4 bases; junction bases not matched to a gene: 8. CDR3 size: 17 residues. CDR3 DNA: TGTGCCAGCAGCACCTCCGGGACAGGGGGATATAATTCACCCCTCCACTTT. Its translation: CASSTSGTGGYNSPLHF.

CDR3 residues: CSASFGTPSNSPLHF. The DNA for the CDR3 is TGCAGTGCCAGTTTCGGCACGCCGAGTAATTCACCCCTCCACTTT. This chain connects TRBV20-1 to TRBJ1-6; D gene uncertain. This CDR3 spans 15 amino acids. From germline, CDR1 is DFQATT and CDR2 SNEGSKA (reference sequence). The V end was cut by 6 bases, the J end by 6 bases, with 18 bases between.

This clonotype showed up just a few times. The rearrangement uses TRBV11-2 and TRBJ2-7; D is uncertain. Deletions cut 1 base from V and 3 bases from J, with 10 bases between. This CDR3 contains 14 residues. Per the germline V gene, CDR1 is SGHAT and CDR2 is FQNNGV. In DNA, the CDR3 is TGTGCCAGCAGCTTAGTATACGGAAACTACGAGCAGTACTTC. Amino acids: CASSLVYGNYEQYF.

CDR3 residues: CASSPGGAVADTQYF. DNA of the CDR3: TGCGCCAGCAGCCCCGGGGGAGCGGTCGCAGATACGCAGTATTTT. V is TRBV5-1 and J is TRBJ2-3, with D tentatively TRBD2 (6 bases). CDR3 size: 15 residues. Trimming took off 4 bases at V and 4 bases at J, with 16 bases between the two ends. CDR1 is SGHRS and CDR2 is YFSETQ in the germline V gene.

The chain links TRBV27 to TRBJ2-6; D might be TRBD2 (6 bases). Germline lookup yields CDR1 MNHEY and CDR2 SMNVEV (reference sequence). Between the trimmed V and J ends, which lost 7 bases and 1 base, there was a span of 11 bases. The CDR3 covers 15 residues. CDR3 in amino acids: CASTEGLSGANVLTF. The CDR3 DNA follows: TGTGCCAGCACGGAGGGTTTATCTGGGGCCAACGTCCTGACTTTC.

This clonotype was seen a handful of times. The chain has TRBV29-1 and TRBJ2-1, with D uncertain. Per germline, CDR1 SQVTM and CDR2 ANQGSEA. The CDR3 consists of 13 residues. V lost 3 bases to trimming and J lost 6 bases, with 12 bases between them. CDR3 region: CSVESLETNEQFF. DNA for the CDR3: TGCAGCGTTGAGAGCCTAGAGACCAATGAGCAGTTCTTC.

A few counts support this clonotype. This sequence joins TRBV12-3 or TRBV12-4 and TRBJ1-6; 8 nucleotides agree with TRBD1. Trimming at V came to 6 bases and at J to 6 bases, leaving 4 bases not matched to a gene. The CDR3 runs 14 residues. The CDR3 reads CASRYTGGNSPLHF. The CDR3 DNA reads TGTGCCAGCAGATATACAGGGGGTAATTCACCCCTCCACTTT.

This clonotype was seen a few times. V and J are TRBV29-1 and TRBJ1-2; 9 nucleotides match TRBD1. Germline V gives CDR1 SQVTM, CDR2 ANQGSEA. The CDR3 totals 12 residues. Trimming took 6 bases from V and 4 from J; bases not matched to a gene: 3. Here the CDR3 DNA reads TGCAGCGTAAACAGGGGGCCCTATGGCTACACCTTC. Protein sequence: CSVNRGPYGYTF. The whole variable domain, remainder taken from reference TRBV29-1 and TRBJ1-2, is SAVISQKPSRDICQRGTSLTIQCQVDSQVTMMFWYRQQPGQSLTLIATANQGSEATYESGFVIDKFPISRPNLTFSTLTVSNMSPEDSSIYLCSVNRGPYGYTFGSGTRLTVV.

The sample holds a few counts of this clonotype. The chain combines TRBV7-2 with TRBJ1-2, with no clear D. The CDR3 runs 15 residues. Germline values: CDR1 SGHTA, CDR2 FQGNSA. V dropped 4 bases and J dropped 2 bases, with 14 bases sitting between them. This CDR3 is CASSYAQNINYGYTF. The CDR3 bases are TGTGCCAGCAGCTACGCACAGAACATAAACTATGGCTACACCTTC.

This clonotype was recorded a few times. Here the CDR3 reads CASSSTGLAVFGNEQFF. The CDR3 region has the DNA TGTGCCAGCAGTTCGACCGGACTAGCAGTGTTTGGCAATGAGCAGTTCTTC. The V call is TRBV28, the J call TRBJ2-1; 8 positions match TRBD2. Germline V gene data show CDR1 as MDHEN and CDR2 as SYDVKM. Losses at the gene ends were 4 bases for V and 6 bases for J; bases not matched to a gene: 14. The CDR3 runs 17 residues.

The chain recombines TRBV18 with TRBJ1-1; D ambiguous. Germline V gene lookup returns CDR1 KGHSH and CDR2 LQKENI. The V gene lost 5 bases and the J gene lost 6 bases, with 13 bases spanning the gap. CDR3 size: 13 residues. CDR3 residues: CASSAVGDSEAFF. Here the CDR3 DNA reads TGTGCCAGCTCAGCGGTTGGAGATTCTGAAGCTTTCTTT.

V usage is TRBV13 and J usage is TRBJ2-2; possibly TRBD1 for D (6 bases). In germline, CDR1 is PRHDT, CDR2 FYEKMQ (reference sequence). Deletions cut 5 bases from V and 0 bases from J, with 13 bases between. This CDR3 contains 16 residues. CDR3 loop: CASSHGGGANTGELFF. The CDR3 DNA reads as TGTGCCAGCAGCCATGGGGGCGGAGCGAACACCGGGGAGCTGTTTTTT.

This chain links TRBV29-1 with TRBJ2-1; the D is unclear. The CDR3 extends over 14 amino acids. Germline V gives CDR1 SQVTM, CDR2 ANQGSEA. V lost 7 bases, J lost 0 bases, and 13 bases lay in between. In nucleotides, the CDR3 is TGCAGCGCCGCCCCGCCGAGCTCCTACAATGAGCAGTTCTTC. The encoded protein is CSAAPPSSYNEQFF.

J is TRBJ1-3 and V is TRBV6-5, with D uncertain. Germline V gene lookup returns CDR1 MNHEY and CDR2 SVGAGI. Trimming pared 0 bases from V and 2 bases from J, leaving 11 bases between. The CDR3 extends over 16 amino acids. CDR3 in amino acids: CASSYSNPGTGNTIYF. For the CDR3, the DNA is TGTGCCAGCAGTTACTCGAACCCAGGTACTGGAAACACCATATATTTT.

This clonotype came up a few times. The chain links TRBV7-9 to TRBJ2-3, with 8 bases fitting TRBD2. Losses at the gene ends were 1 base for V and 4 bases for J; bases not matched to a gene: 4. CDR1 SEHNR and CDR2 FQNEAQ come from the germline V gene (reference sequence). The CDR3 length is 15 residues. The CDR3: CASSLGSTSADTQYF. The DNA of the CDR3 is TGTGCCAGCAGCTTAGGTTCGACTAGCGCAGATACGCAGTATTTT.

This clonotype was detected only a few times. The chain employs TRBV24-1 and TRBJ2-2; D unresolved. Germline CDR1 KGHDR, CDR2 SFDVKD. The ends were cut back, 0 bases at V and 4 bases at J, with 20 bases in the middle. The CDR3 contains 19 residues. As DNA, the CDR3 is TGTGCCACCAGTGATTTGTCTTCGGCCAAAGGAAGTGGCACCGGGGAGCTGTTTTTT. It encodes CATSDLSSAKGSGTGELFF.

This clonotype was seen many times. The chain uses TRBV7-9 and TRBJ1-5, with D possibly TRBD1 on 6 matching bases. The CDR3 covers 14 residues. CDR1 is SEHNR and CDR2 is FQNEAQ in the germline V gene (reference sequence). V lost 1 base, J lost 3 bases, and 7 bases lay in between. As DNA, the CDR3 is TGTGCCAGCAGCTTAGGGGACACCAATCAGCCCCAGCATTTT. It codes for CASSLGDTNQPQHF.

This rearrangement joins TRBV4-1 to TRBJ2-5; 14 positions match TRBD2. V shed 5 bases, J shed 8 bases, and the junction held 13 bases outside the gene matches. The CDR3 has 17 amino acids. Looked up from germline, CDR1 is MGHRA and CDR2 is YSYEKL. In DNA, the CDR3 is TGCGCCAGCAGCTCGGGACTAGCGGGAGAGGTCCTAGGTACCCAGTACTTC. This encodes CASSSGLAGEVLGTQYF.

This clonotype was recorded a few times. The chain recombines TRBV24-1 with TRBJ2-5, with D perhaps TRBD1 or TRBD2 (5 bases each). Germline CDR1 reads KGHDR; CDR2 reads SFDVKD. The CDR3 length is 16 residues. V dropped 4 bases and J dropped 4 bases, with 18 bases sitting between them. The CDR3 nucleotides are TGTGCCACCAGTGACCAAGGGGACCTATCCTCAGAGACCCAGTACTTC. It translates to CATSDQGDLSSETQYF.

This clonotype was seen more than once but under ten times. The chain links TRBV24-1 to TRBJ2-1; possibly TRBD2 for D (6 bases). This CDR3 is 15 amino acids long. Trimming took off 5 bases at V and 9 bases at J, with 19 bases between the two ends. In germline, CDR1 is KGHDR, CDR2 SFDVKD. The CDR3 sequence is CATSGETSPLGEQFF. DNA of the CDR3: TGTGCCACCAGTGGAGAAACTAGCCCCTTAGGTGAGCAGTTCTTC.

The V and J genes are TRBV15 and TRBJ2-3; D remains unclear. Germline-derived CDR1 and CDR2 are LNHNV and YYDKDF (reference sequence). There are 12 residues in the CDR3. V was pared by 2 bases and J by 3 bases, with 3 bases between. Written as DNA, the CDR3 is TGTGCCACCAGCAGACATACAGATACGCAGTATTTT. Translation: CATSRHTDTQYF. Filled out from reference TRBV15 and TRBJ2-3, the complete variable domain reads DAMVIQNPRYQVTQFGKPVTLSCSQTLNHNVMYWYQQKSSQAPKLLFHYYDKDFNNEADTPDNFQSRRPNTSFCFLDIRSPGLGDTAMYLCATSRHTDTQYFGPGTRLTVL.

In its sample, this clonotype was seen many times. The V call is TRBV12-3 or TRBV12-4, the J call TRBJ1-2; unclear D gene. The CDR3 has 13 residues. V was trimmed by 1 base and J by 8 bases, leaving 11 bases between them. CDR3 protein: CASSLGAALGYTF. Here the CDR3 DNA reads TGTGCCAGCAGTTTAGGGGCAGCCCTAGGCTACACCTTC.

In this sample, this clonotype turned up a few times. The V call is TRBV27, the J call TRBJ2-2; 8 bases map to TRBD1. The CDR3 is made up of 16 amino acids. V lost 7 bases, J lost 1 base, and 8 bases stayed unmatched. Germline V gene lookup returns CDR1 MNHEY and CDR2 SMNVEV (reference sequence). CDR3 sequence: CASTRQGTGNTGELFF. The CDR3 DNA is TGTGCCAGCACTCGACAAGGGACAGGGAACACCGGGGAGCTGTTTTTT.

This clonotype was counted many times. The chain is built from TRBV5-1 and TRBJ2-1, with 9 bases aligning to TRBD1. The CDR3 is 14 amino acids. The germline V gene has CDR1 SGHRS and CDR2 YFSETQ. V trimming: 4 bases; J trimming: 7 bases; junction bases outside the gene matches: 6. CDR3 protein: CASSTGQGQNEQFF. The DNA of the CDR3 is TGCGCCAGCAGCACGGGACAGGGTCAGAATGAGCAGTTCTTC.